What follows is one T cell receptor beta chain and its context. Repertoires were generated with immunoSEQ multiplex PCR, while TCRdb's copy carries only in-frame clones and drops some. The sample carries about 100,000 clones, about 90% recorded once. This sample was taken from a study of siplizumab effects on memory and regulatory T cells. With V trimmed by 8 bases and J by 2 bases, 3 bases remained unmatched. The CDR3 loop spans 13 amino acids. CDR1 is MDHEN and CDR2 is SYDVKM in the germline V gene. The genes are TRBV28 and TRBJ1-2; TRBD1 aligns across 9 bases. This TCR was recovered from a human donor in good health. Source material: Tregs sorted from blood. Written as DNA, the CDR3 is TGTGCCAGCCTAGACAGGGGGAACTATGGCTACACCTTC. The encoded protein is CASLDRGNYGYTF.